This is a list of T cell receptor beta chains from one sample in a study of technical replicates of blood from several donors. Assay: immunoSEQ multiplex PCR; the TCRdb copy retains only in-frame clones and omits some. The top ten clones hold 0.3% to 0.45% of a sample with roughly 72,000 clones, 92% of them seen once. Material for sequencing was T cells isolated from PBMCs. The receptors were gathered from a human donor in good health. CDR3s include the opening cysteine and the closing phenylalanine or tryptophan. A D gene is named only where the DNA matches it firmly. Only some rows state a clone size, as once, few, many or a class for expanded clones.

clone_size j_call v_call d_call cdr3_nt cdr3_aa
. TRBJ1-2 TRBV18 TRBD1 TGTGCCAGCTCACCAATAACAGGGGATAGTGACTATGGCTACACCTTC CASSPITGDSDYGYTF
. TRBJ2-7 TRBV6-6 TRBD1 TGTGCCAGCAGTTATCAGGGACAGGGGGTCTACGAGCAGTACTTC CASSYQGQGVYEQYF
. TRBJ2-7 TRBV4-1 TRBD1 TGCGCCAGCAGCCAGGGGACAGGGGATCTCTACGAGCAGTACTTC CASSQGTGDLYEQYF
. TRBJ2-3 TRBV4-1 . TGCGCCAGCAGCCAAGATCGTCAGACTATCACAGATACGCAGTATTTT CASSQDRQTITDTQYF
. TRBJ2-7 TRBV28 . TGTGCCAGCAGTCTGGCCCGGAGGGTCTACGAGCAGTACTTC CASSLARRVYEQYF
. TRBJ1-1 TRBV25-1 . TGTGCCAGCAGTGAAGTCGGAGGGGTGAACACTGAAGCTTTCTTT CASSEVGGVNTEAFF
. TRBJ2-1 TRBV29-1 . TGCAGCGCCCTGGGGGGATCCTACAATGAGCAGTTCTTC CSALGGSYNEQFF
. TRBJ1-2 TRBV29-1 . TGCAGCGTTGTCGAGTACAACTATGGCTACACCTTC CSVVEYNYGYTF
. TRBJ2-1 TRBV7-8 . TGTGCCAGCAGCTTAATGAGCGGTGGAGACAATGAGCAGTTCTTC CASSLMSGGDNEQFF
. TRBJ2-3 TRBV4-2 TRBD2 TGTGCCAGCAGCCAAGTTTTCAGCGGGAATACAAATACGCAGTATTTT CASSQVFSGNTNTQYF
. TRBJ2-7 TRBV6-1 TRBD1 TGTGCCAGCAGTGAAGGGACAGGGGGCTACGAGCAGTACTTC CASSEGTGGYEQYF
once TRBJ2-1 TRBV9 TRBD2 TGTGCCAGCAGCGTTTCACTAGCGGGGATGTACAATGAGCAGTTCTTC CASSVSLAGMYNEQFF
. TRBJ2-1 TRBV5-6 TRBD2 TGTGCCAGCAGCTTGTCATCGGGACTAGCTATCAATGAGCAGTTCTTC CASSLSSGLAINEQFF
once TRBJ1-5 TRBV15 . TGTGCCACCAGCAGAGGTCGGGGAGGACAGCCCCAGCATTTT CATSRGRGGQPQHF
. TRBJ2-2 TRBV7-8 TRBD2 TGTGCCAGCAGCAGATCTTTAGCGGGGAACACCGGGGAGCTGTTTTTT CASSRSLAGNTGELFF
. TRBJ2-7 TRBV25-1 TRBD1 TGTGCCAGCAGTGGCGCCGACAGGGCGGAATCTTACGAGCAGTACTTC CASSGADRAESYEQYF
. TRBJ2-7 TRBV4-3 TRBD1 TGCGCCAGCAGCCAAGGGGGACAGCCCCTATTGAACGAGCAGTACTTC CASSQGGQPLLNEQYF
. TRBJ2-2 TRBV7-2 . TGTGCCAGCAGCACCTTGGCGGTGAACACCGGGGAGCTGTTTTTT CASSTLAVNTGELFF
. TRBJ1-3 TRBV6-6 . TGTGCCAGCACCATTTCTGGAAACACCATATATTTT CASTISGNTIYF
. TRBJ1-5 TRBV14 . TGTGCCAGCAGGAGTCACAGGGAAAGTCAGCCCCAGCATTTT CASRSHRESQPQHF
once TRBJ2-5 TRBV30 TRBD2 TGTGCCTGGAGTGTCTTTGCGGGAGGAGGGGAGACCCAGTACTTC CAWSVFAGGGETQYF
few TRBJ1-1 TRBV9 TRBD1 TGTGCCAGCAGCATCGGGACAGGTGTTAACACTGAAGCTTTCTTT CASSIGTGVNTEAFF
. TRBJ2-5 TRBV9 TRBD2 TGTGCCAGCAGCGTAGAAGCGGGAGGGCTGGGGACCCAGTACTTC CASSVEAGGLGTQYF
few TRBJ1-1 TRBV4-2 . TGTGCCAGCAGCCAAGTTCTTTCGGTGAACACTGAAGCTTTCTTT CASSQVLSVNTEAFF
. TRBJ2-7 TRBV2 TRBD1 TGTGCCAGCAGTTACCGGGACAGTGGAACCTACGAGCAGTACTTC CASSYRDSGTYEQYF
. TRBJ1-5 TRBV6-5 TRBD1 TGTGCCAGCAGCAATAGACAGGGGGCGTTTCAGCCCCAGCATTTT CASSNRQGAFQPQHF
. TRBJ2-7 TRBV7-9 TRBD2 TGTGCCAGCAGCTTTACTAGCGGGAGTTCCTACGAGCAGTACTTC CASSFTSGSSYEQYF
. TRBJ1-1 TRBV6-1 . TGTGCCAGTCCCTATAGACTGGACACTGAAGCTTTCTTT CASPYRLDTEAFF
. TRBJ2-7 TRBV4-1 . TGCGCCAGCAGCCTGTCCGCTGAACAGCACTACGAGCAGTACTTC CASSLSAEQHYEQYF
. TRBJ1-2 TRBV29-1 TRBD1 TGCAGCGTCGTGAAACAGGGGGACTATGGCTACACCTTC CSVVKQGDYGYTF
once TRBJ2-7 TRBV19 TRBD2 TGTGCCAGTAGTGAGGGGCCGGGACTAGCCTACGAGCAGTACTTC CASSEGPGLAYEQYF
. TRBJ2-7 TRBV7-3 TRBD1 TGTGCCAGCAGCCTAGAACAGGGGTCCTACGAGCAGTACTTC CASSLEQGSYEQYF
. TRBJ2-5 TRBV15 TRBD1 TGTGCCACCAGCAGGAGACAGGGGATAAACCAAGAGACCCAGTACTTC CATSRRQGINQETQYF
few TRBJ2-7 TRBV5-1 . TGCGCCAGCAGCCGCGGGGAGGATTCCTCCTACGAGCAGTACTTC CASSRGEDSSYEQYF
. TRBJ2-1 TRBV11-2 TRBD2 TGTGCCAGCAGCTTAGGGCTAGCGGAACACAATGAGCAGTTCTTC CASSLGLAEHNEQFF
. TRBJ2-7 TRBV19 . TGTGCCAGTAGTATTGCGGGAAACTCCTACGAGCAGTACTTC CASSIAGNSYEQYF
. TRBJ2-1 TRBV5-6 TRBD2 TGTGCCAGCAGCGAACTAGCGGGGGTCTCCTACAATGAGCAGTTCTTC CASSELAGVSYNEQFF
. TRBJ1-1 TRBV6-1 TRBD1 TGTGCCAGCAGTGAAGGCCCAGGGACAGGAGGAACTGAAGCTTTCTTT CASSEGPGTGGTEAFF
. TRBJ1-1 TRBV9 TRBD1 TGTGCCAGCAGCCCCAGGGGGAGCACTGAAGCTTTCTTT CASSPRGSTEAFF
. TRBJ2-2 TRBV5-4 TRBD2 TGTGCCAGCAGCAGGGGACTAGCAGGTACCGGGGAGCTGTTTTTT CASSRGLAGTGELFF